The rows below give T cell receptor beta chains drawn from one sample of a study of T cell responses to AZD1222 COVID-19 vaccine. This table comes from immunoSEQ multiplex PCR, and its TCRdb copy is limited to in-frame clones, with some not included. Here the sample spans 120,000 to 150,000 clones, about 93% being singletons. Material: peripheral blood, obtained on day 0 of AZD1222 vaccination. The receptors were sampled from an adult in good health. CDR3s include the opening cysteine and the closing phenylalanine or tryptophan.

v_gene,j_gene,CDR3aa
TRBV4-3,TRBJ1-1,CASSQDGGRGSTEAFF
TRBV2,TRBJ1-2,CASSALGGYTF
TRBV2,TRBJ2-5,CASSERQAAETQYF
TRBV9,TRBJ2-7,CASSATAGGAYEQYF
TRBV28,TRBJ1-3,CASSLWPRGLNTIYF
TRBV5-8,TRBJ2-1,CASSFGGRQFF
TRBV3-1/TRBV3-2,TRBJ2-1,CASSQASWYNEQFF
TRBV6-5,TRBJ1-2,CASSSIFGGYTF
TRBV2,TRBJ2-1,CASRSPSGRGGRGSYNEQFF
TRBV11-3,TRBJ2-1,CASSLDGGNEQFF
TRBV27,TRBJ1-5,CASSPTFLGNQPQHF
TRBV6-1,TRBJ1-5,CASSATWGTASNQPQHF
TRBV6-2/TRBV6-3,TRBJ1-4,CASSYSMTATNEKLFF
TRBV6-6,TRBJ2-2,CATQRENTGELFF
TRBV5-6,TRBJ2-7,CASTSRGILYEQYF
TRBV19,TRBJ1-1,CASSINAGGASTEAFF
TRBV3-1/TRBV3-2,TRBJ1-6,CASSQTGTGDSPLHF